Listed here are 2 T cell receptor beta chains from one sample, sequenced in a study of identical twins. MiXCR was run by TCRdb on the 5' RACE reads, yielding one entry per CDR3 protein. There are some 1,700,000 distinct CDR3 sequences in the sample; 32% occur only once, and about 0.3% lies in the top ten. Sequencing was carried out using cord blood. Receptors originate from a newborn girl in good health.

This clonotype has just one count. V and J are TRBV10-3 and TRBJ2-2; TRBD2 aligns across 9 bases. The CDR3 consists of 15 residues. Germline assignment: CDR1 ENHRY and CDR2 SYGVKD. The V and J ends lost 2 bases and 5 bases, in that order; junction bases with no gene match: 3. The CDR3 bases are TGTGCCATCAGTGAGGGGCTAGCGGGGACCGGGGAGCTGTTTTTT. It yields the protein CAISEGLAGTGELFF.

V is TRBV29-1 and J is TRBJ1-4; TRBD1 might be the D (5 bases). This CDR3 is built from 14 residues. With 4 bases removed from V and 0 bases from J, the gap between germline ends came to 9 bases. Germline V gives CDR1 SQVTM, CDR2 ANQGSEA. The CDR3: CSVGGRATNEKLFF. DNA of the CDR3: TGCAGCGTTGGTGGCAGGGCAACTAATGAAAAACTGTTTTTT.